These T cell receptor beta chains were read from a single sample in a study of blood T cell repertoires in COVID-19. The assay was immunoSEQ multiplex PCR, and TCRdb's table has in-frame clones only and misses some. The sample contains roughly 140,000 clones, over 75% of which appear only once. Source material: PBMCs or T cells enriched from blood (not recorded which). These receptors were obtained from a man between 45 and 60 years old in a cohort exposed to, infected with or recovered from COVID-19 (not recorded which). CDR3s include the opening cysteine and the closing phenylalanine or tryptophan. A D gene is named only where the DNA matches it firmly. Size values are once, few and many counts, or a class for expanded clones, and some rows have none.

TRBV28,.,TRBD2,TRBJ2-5,TGTGCCAGCAGCAAACTAGCGGGAGCTGGGGGAAAGACCCAGTACTTC,CASSKLAGAGGKTQYF
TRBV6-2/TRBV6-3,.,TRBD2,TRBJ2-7,TGTGCCAGCAGTTACTCGACTAGCGGGGGGGCCGAGCAGTACTTC,CASSYSTSGGAEQYF
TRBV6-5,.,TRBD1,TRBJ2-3,TGTGCCAGCAGCCGCCCGGGACAGGGCCCAGATACGCAGTATTTT,CASSRPGQGPDTQYF
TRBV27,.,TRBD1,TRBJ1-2,TGTGCCAGCAGCTGGACAGGGGAGGCCTCTAACTATGGCTACACCTTC,CASSWTGEASNYGYTF
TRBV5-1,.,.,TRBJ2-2,TGCGCCAGCAGCTTCAGGGTGCCCGGGGAGCTGTTTTTT,CASSFRVPGELFF
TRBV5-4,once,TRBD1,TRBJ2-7,TGTGCCAGCAGCACCCCGACAGGGTACGAGCAGTACTTC,CASSTPTGYEQYF
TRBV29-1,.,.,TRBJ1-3,TGCAGCGTAAGGGGAGGGGGATCTGGAAACACCATATATTTT,CSVRGGGSGNTIYF
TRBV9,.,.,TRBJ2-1,TGTGCCAGCAGCGTAAGTCGGAGCTCCTACAATGAGCAGTTCTTC,CASSVSRSSYNEQFF
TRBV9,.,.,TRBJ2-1,TGTGCCAGCAGCGCCGGGGAGGTGGGAGGAGTGTTCTTC,CASSAGEVGGVFF
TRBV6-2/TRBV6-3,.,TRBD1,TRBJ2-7,TGTGCCAGCAGTCTCCAGGGGGCGATTCGGGAGCAGTACTTC,CASSLQGAIREQYF
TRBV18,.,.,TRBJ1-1,TGTGCCAGCTCACCCCCCCTCGACGGACTCCTTATGAACACTGAAGCTTTCTTT,CASSPPLDGLLMNTEAFF
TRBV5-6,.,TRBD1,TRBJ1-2,TGTGCCAGCAGCTTGGGACAGGGGGCTGGCTATGGCTACACCTTC,CASSLGQGAGYGYTF
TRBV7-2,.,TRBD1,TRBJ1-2,TGTGCCAGCAGCCTACAGGGGGCGGTCTGGGGCTACACCTTC,CASSLQGAVWGYTF
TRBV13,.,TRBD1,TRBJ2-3,TGTGCCAGCAGCTCGGGACAGGGAATTCTCACAGATACGCAGTATTTT,CASSSGQGILTDTQYF
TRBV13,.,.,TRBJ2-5,TGTGCCAGCAGTCCGACTAACCAAGAGACCCAGTACTTC,CASSPTNQETQYF
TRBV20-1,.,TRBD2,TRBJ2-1,TGCAGTGCTAGTGACGGGACTAGTTTAACCAATGAGCAGTTCTTC,CSASDGTSLTNEQFF
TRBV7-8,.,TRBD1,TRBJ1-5,TGTGCCAGCAGCTCCTACCCCGACAGGGAAGCGGCTCAGCCCCAGCATTTT,CASSSYPDREAAQPQHF
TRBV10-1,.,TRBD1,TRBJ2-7,TGCGCTTCGGACAGGGGGACCTACGAGCAGTACTTC,CASDRGTYEQYF
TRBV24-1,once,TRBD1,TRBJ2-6,TGTGCCACCAGTGACAACAGGGGCACTGGGGCCAACGTCCTGACTTTC,CATSDNRGTGANVLTF
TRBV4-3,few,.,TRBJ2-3,TGCGCCAGCAGCTCATCGGTTACAGGCAGAGATACGCAGTATTTT,CASSSSVTGRDTQYF
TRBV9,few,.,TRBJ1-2,TGTGCCAGCAGCGTAGTTCAGGGCGGATCAAATGGCTACACCTTC,CASSVVQGGSNGYTF
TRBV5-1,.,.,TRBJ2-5,TGCGCCAGCAGCTTGCAAGGCGGAGGGGAGACCCAGTACTTC,CASSLQGGGETQYF
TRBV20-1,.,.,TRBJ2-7,TGCAGTGCACACAGGAGTTACGAGCAGTACTTC,CSAHRSYEQYF
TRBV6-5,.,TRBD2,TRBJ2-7,TGTGCCAGCACCCGACTAGCGGACCCACTGGCGGAGCAGTACTTC,CASTRLADPLAEQYF
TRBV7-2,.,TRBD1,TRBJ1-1,TGTGCCAGCAGCTTAGCCCAGGGACAGGGGGCTGAAGCTTTCTTT,CASSLAQGQGAEAFF
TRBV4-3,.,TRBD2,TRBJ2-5,TGCGCCAGCAGCCAGGGGGCCCTAGCGGGGGGAGAGACCCAGTACTTC,CASSQGALAGGETQYF
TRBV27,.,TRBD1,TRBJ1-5,TGTGCCAGCAGTTTTGCCGGTTGGGCAGGGGGAGGTCAGCCCCAGCATTTT,CASSFAGWAGGGQPQHF
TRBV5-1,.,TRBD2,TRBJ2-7,TGCGCCAGCAGCTTGGCTAGCGGCTCCTACGAGCAGTACTTC,CASSLASGSYEQYF
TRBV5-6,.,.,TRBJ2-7,TGTGCCAGCAGCCCCGGGGGCTCCTACGAGCAGTACTTC,CASSPGGSYEQYF
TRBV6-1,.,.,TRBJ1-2,TGTGCCAGCAGTGAACCCGCAGGGCACGGCTACACCTTC,CASSEPAGHGYTF
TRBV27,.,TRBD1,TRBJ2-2,TGTGCCAGCAGGGGACAGCAATTGTGGGGGGAGCTGTTTTTT,CASRGQQLWGELFF
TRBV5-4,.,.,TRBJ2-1,TGTGCCAGTGAGAGCTCCTACAATGAGCAGTTCTTC,CASESSYNEQFF
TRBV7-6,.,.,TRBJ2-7,TGTGCCAGCAGCCAGGGACTTTCCCCGCCCTACGAGCAGTACTTC,CASSQGLSPPYEQYF
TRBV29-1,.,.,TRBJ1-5,TGCAGCGCAGGGGACATAGATAGCAATCAGCCCCAGCATTTT,CSAGDIDSNQPQHF
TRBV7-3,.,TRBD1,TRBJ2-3,TGTGCCAGCAGCTTAACTCGGGGACAGGCAGATACGCAGTATTTT,CASSLTRGQADTQYF
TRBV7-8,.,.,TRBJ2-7,TGTGCCAGCAGCTTACCGGGTATCTACGAGCAGTACTTC,CASSLPGIYEQYF
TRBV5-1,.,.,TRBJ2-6,TGCGCCAGCAGGGACAGCTCTGGGGCCAACGTCCTGACTTTC,CASRDSSGANVLTF
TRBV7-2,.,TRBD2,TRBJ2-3,TGTGCCAGCAGCTTAGCGTTTCAACTAGCGGGGGCAGATACGCAGTATTTT,CASSLAFQLAGADTQYF
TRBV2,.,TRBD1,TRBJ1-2,TGTGCCAGCAGTGAAGTGACAGGGGGCGGTTATGGCTACACCTTC,CASSEVTGGGYGYTF
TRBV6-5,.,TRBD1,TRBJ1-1,TGTGCTCCGGGACAGGGGCGGATGAACACTGAAGCTTTCTTT,CAPGQGRMNTEAFF
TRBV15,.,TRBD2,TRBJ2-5,TGTGCCACCAGCAGAGACTCGGGGGGTGAGACCCAGTACTTC,CATSRDSGGETQYF
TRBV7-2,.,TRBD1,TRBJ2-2,TGTGCCAGCAGCTTCGACAGGGCGACCACCGGGGAGCTGTTTTTT,CASSFDRATTGELFF
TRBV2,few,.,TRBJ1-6,TGTGCCAGCCTCTCCAGGGCCGCTTCACCCCTCCACTTT,CASLSRAASPLHF
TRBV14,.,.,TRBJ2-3,TGTGCCAGCAGCCAAGGGGTAGCCAAGTATTTT,CASSQGVAKYF
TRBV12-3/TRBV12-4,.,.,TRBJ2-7,TGTGCCAGCACCAAGGGGGGGGCCGGGGAGCAGTACTTC,CASTKGGAGEQYF
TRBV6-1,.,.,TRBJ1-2,TGTGCCAGCAGTGAAGTGAGCGGGTTCGTTGGCTACACCTTC,CASSEVSGFVGYTF
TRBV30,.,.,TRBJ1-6,TGTGCCTGGAGTCCGGGGACTGCAGTTTCACCCCTCCACTTT,CAWSPGTAVSPLHF
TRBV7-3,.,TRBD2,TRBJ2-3,TGTGCCAGCAGCTTAAATAGCGGGAATGTAGCAGATACGCAGTATTTT,CASSLNSGNVADTQYF
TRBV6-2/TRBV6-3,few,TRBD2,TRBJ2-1,TGTGCCAGCAGTCCCCGACTAGCGGGAGTGTTATACTACAATGAGCAGTTCTTC,CASSPRLAGVLYYNEQFF
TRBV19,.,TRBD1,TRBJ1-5,TGTGCCAGTAGTAGCGGACAGGGCCAGCCCCAGCATTTT,CASSSGQGQPQHF
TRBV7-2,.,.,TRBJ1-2,TGTGCCAGCAGCTCGGGAATCAACTATGGCTACACCTTC,CASSSGINYGYTF
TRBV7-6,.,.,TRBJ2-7,TGTGCCAGCAGCTGGGGGACTTCCGAGCAGTACTTC,CASSWGTSEQYF
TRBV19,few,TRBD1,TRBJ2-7,TGTGCCAGTAGCAGGGACAGGAGCTACGAGCAGTACTTC,CASSRDRSYEQYF
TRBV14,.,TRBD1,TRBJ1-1,TGTGCCAGCAGCCAGACAGGGGGCCGAGAAGCTTTCTTT,CASSQTGGREAFF